A selection of T cell receptor beta chains follows, all from one sample in a study of shared clonotypes between healthy human individuals. Assay: immunoSEQ multiplex PCR; the TCRdb copy retains only in-frame clones and omits some. This repertoire shows about 2,100,000 clones, approximately 94% found once; its top ten account for roughly 1.8%. Material: naive CD8+ T cells from PBMCs. The receptors were gathered from a man younger than 35 in good health. Some clones in this sample may be carry-over from other donors' samples. The CDR3 runs from the conserved cysteine through the conserved F or W. Fields, in order: D gene, J gene, clone size, V gene, CDR3 DNA, CDR3 protein. D genes are given only for firm matches. The size entry is marked missing in some rows and otherwise reads once, few, many or a size class.

>-|TRBJ2-1|once|TRBV11-2
TGTGCCAGCAGCTTCGACTGGAATGAGCAGTTCTTC
CASSFDWNEQFF
>-|TRBJ2-1|-|TRBV11-1
TGTGCCAGCAGCTTGTCCCGGGGTAGGGTGGATGAGCAGTTCTTC
CASSLSRGRVDEQFF
>TRBD2|TRBJ2-1|-|TRBV5-1
TGCGCCAGCAGCTTGGAGGGACTAGCCACTTCCTACAATGAGCAGTTCTTC
CASSLEGLATSYNEQFF
>-|TRBJ1-3|-|TRBV28
TGTGCCAGCAGTTTACCCTACGGAATCTCTGGAAACACCATATATTTT
CASSLPYGISGNTIYF
>-|TRBJ2-1|-|TRBV19
TGTGCCAGTTCAACCTTCGGAAGAAGCTCCTACAATGAGCAGTTCTTC
CASSTFGRSSYNEQFF
>TRBD2|TRBJ2-1|-|TRBV29-1
TGCAGCGTTGGACTAGCGGGAGTGCATGAGCAGTTCTTC
CSVGLAGVHEQFF
>-|TRBJ1-1|-|TRBV10-3
TGTGCCATCAGTGAGGGGGGGAACACTGAAGCTTTCTTT
CAISEGGNTEAFF
>-|TRBJ2-2|-|TRBV4-2
TGTGCCAGCAGCCAAGTTGGGGGAACCGGGGAGCTGTTTTTT
CASSQVGGTGELFF
>-|TRBJ2-2|-|TRBV10-3
TGTGCCATCAGTGAGTCGACTCGGCAGTATACCAGGGAGCTGTTTTTT
CAISESTRQYTRELFF
>TRBD1|TRBJ2-7|-|TRBV7-9
TGTGCCAGCAGCTCCACCGGACAGGGCCGCTACGAGCAGTACTTC
CASSSTGQGRYEQYF
>TRBD1|TRBJ2-2|-|TRBV2
TGTGCCAGCAGTCGGACAGGTTTCACCGGGGAGCTGTTTTTT
CASSRTGFTGELFF
>-|TRBJ2-7|-|TRBV2
TGTGCCAGCAGTGAAGTTCGGGGGAGATACGAGCAGTACTTC
CASSEVRGRYEQYF
>TRBD1|TRBJ1-4|-|TRBV11-2
TGTGCCAGCAGCACTCTGACAGGGGCAACTAATGAAAAACTGTTTTTT
CASSTLTGATNEKLFF
>-|TRBJ1-1|-|TRBV27
TGTGCCAGCAGTTTAATTCAGCGAGGGGGTGCTGAAGCTTTCTTT
CASSLIQRGGAEAFF
>TRBD1|TRBJ2-2|-|TRBV5-4
TGTGCCAGCAGCGGCCGGGACAGGGGGCTCGGCGGGGAGCTGTTTTTT
CASSGRDRGLGGELFF
>-|TRBJ2-2|-|TRBV5-4
TGTGCCAGCAGCGAATCACCTTCTCCGGCCGGGGAGCTGTTTTTT
CASSESPSPAGELFF
>-|TRBJ1-1|-|TRBV28
TGTGCCAGCAGTTTATGGGACCTAGGGAACACTGAAGCTTTCTTT
CASSLWDLGNTEAFF
>TRBD2|TRBJ2-7|-|TRBV19
TGTGCCAGTAGTAGTGGACTAGCGGGACATTACGAGCAGTACTTC
CASSSGLAGHYEQYF
>-|TRBJ2-7|-|TRBV6-6
TGTGCCAGCAGTTACTCTGAGGGGCCCTACGAGCAGTACTTC
CASSYSEGPYEQYF
>-|TRBJ1-3|-|TRBV7-9
TGTGCCAGCAGCTTTTTTGGACAGCGCTCTGGAAACACCATATATTTT
CASSFFGQRSGNTIYF
>-|TRBJ1-1|-|TRBV25-1
TGTGCCAGCAGTGAGCGCGCCAGAGAGAACACTGAAGCTTTCTTT
CASSERARENTEAFF
>TRBD1|TRBJ1-1|-|TRBV10-3
TGTGCCATCAGCTCTACTCGGGGACAGGGGGGCACTGAAGCTTTCTTT
CAISSTRGQGGTEAFF
>-|TRBJ2-3|once|TRBV28
TGTGCCAGCAGTTTATCGACGAACACAGATACGCAGTATTTT
CASSLSTNTDTQYF
>-|TRBJ1-5|-|TRBV19
TGTGCCAGTAGTATATTAGTGTTGGGCAATCAGCCCCAGCATTTT
CASSILVLGNQPQHF
>-|TRBJ2-7|-|TRBV11-2
TGTGCCAGCAGCTTAATCAGGGGGGACTACGAGCAGTACTTC
CASSLIRGDYEQYF
>-|TRBJ2-3|-|TRBV7-9
TGTGCCAGCAGCTTCGAACACACCGGGGAAGGAAGAGATACGCAGTATTTT
CASSFEHTGEGRDTQYF
>-|TRBJ1-2|-|TRBV27
TGTGCCAGCAGTGAAGGAGACAGTATTCCTCTAAGGGATGGCTACACCTTC
CASSEGDSIPLRDGYTF
>-|TRBJ1-1|-|TRBV6-5
TGTGCCAGCAGTTACCGGAGGGGAGCTGAAGCTTTCTTT
CASSYRRGAEAFF
>TRBD2|TRBJ2-7|-|TRBV4-1
TGCGCCAGCACCCTCGACGGGACTAGCGGGAGTTACGAGCAGTACTTC
CASTLDGTSGSYEQYF
>-|TRBJ2-2|-|TRBV6-5
TGTGCCAGCAGTCCTTTGAACACCGGGGAGCTGTTTTTT
CASSPLNTGELFF
>-|TRBJ1-3|-|TRBV19
TGTGCCAGTAGCGCGACAGGCTCTGGAAACACCATATATTTT
CASSATGSGNTIYF
>TRBD2|TRBJ2-1|-|TRBV27
TGTGCCAGCAGACAGACTAGCGGGAGTGTCTACAATGAGCAGTTCTTC
CASRQTSGSVYNEQFF
>-|TRBJ1-4|-|TRBV6-1
TGTGCCAGCAGTGGGGGGTCGACTAATGAAAAACTGTTTTTT
CASSGGSTNEKLFF
>TRBD1|TRBJ2-5|-|TRBV14
TGTGCCAGCAGCCACGGGACAGATGAAGAGACCCAGTACTTC
CASSHGTDEETQYF
>TRBD2|TRBJ2-7|once|TRBV5-1
TGCGCCAGCAGCTTGAAGTCTAGCGGGAGCCCCTACGAGCAGTACTTC
CASSLKSSGSPYEQYF
>-|TRBJ2-1|-|TRBV29-1
TGCAGCGTTTTATCTGGGGAGCAGTTCTTC
CSVLSGEQFF
>-|TRBJ2-1|-|TRBV5-6
TGTGCCAGCAGCTTGGCGGGCAGCTACAATGAGCAGTTCTTC
CASSLAGSYNEQFF
>-|TRBJ2-3|-|TRBV29-1
TGCAGCGACCACCTGAGCGGAATTAGCACAGATACGCAGTATTTT
CSDHLSGISTDTQYF
>TRBD1|TRBJ1-1|-|TRBV28
TGTGCCAGCAGTTTAAAATCAGGGGGCGATGGGAACACTGAAGCTTTCTTT
CASSLKSGGDGNTEAFF
>TRBD2|TRBJ2-2|-|TRBV27
TGTGCCAGCAGTCCCCGGACTAGTTTCACCGGGGAGCTGTTTTTT
CASSPRTSFTGELFF
>TRBD2|TRBJ2-7|-|TRBV7-8
TGTGCCAGCAGCGCCCCGGGACTAGCGGAGTACGAGCAGTACTTC
CASSAPGLAEYEQYF
>-|TRBJ1-1|few|TRBV28
TGTGCCAGCAGTTTCCCCCAGGACGGCCCGGGGACTGAAGCTTTCTTT
CASSFPQDGPGTEAFF
>-|TRBJ2-1|-|TRBV27
TGTGCCAGCAGTTTTTTCGTCTCAGGTGAGCAGTTCTTC
CASSFFVSGEQFF
>-|TRBJ2-7|-|TRBV9
TGTGCCAGCAGCGTAGCTACCGCCTACGAGCAGTACTTC
CASSVATAYEQYF
>-|TRBJ1-2|-|TRBV6-1
TGTGCCAGCAGTGTGTGGGACACACAGAATGGCTACACCTTC
CASSVWDTQNGYTF
>-|TRBJ1-1|-|TRBV6-5
TGTGCCACCGCCCCGGTGGGGAGGGTCACTGAAGCTTTCTTT
CATAPVGRVTEAFF
>TRBD1|TRBJ1-1|-|TRBV30
TGTGCCTGGAGGACGGACAGGGGAGGCACTGAAGCTTTCTTT
CAWRTDRGGTEAFF
>-|TRBJ2-1|-|TRBV4-1
TGCGCCAGCAGCGGTAAAAATAGCGGAAGCTCCTACAATGAGCAGTTCTTC
CASSGKNSGSSYNEQFF
>TRBD1|TRBJ1-5|-|TRBV9
TGTGCCAGCAGCGAGACAGGGAAGGATCAGCCCCAGCATTTT
CASSETGKDQPQHF
>-|TRBJ1-5|-|TRBV4-1
TGCGCCAGCAGCCAAGACGGGGAGAGCAATCAGCCCCAGCATTTT
CASSQDGESNQPQHF
>-|TRBJ2-7|-|TRBV29-1
TGCAGCGCCCGCAGGGGGGCTTACGAGCAGTACTTC
CSARRGAYEQYF